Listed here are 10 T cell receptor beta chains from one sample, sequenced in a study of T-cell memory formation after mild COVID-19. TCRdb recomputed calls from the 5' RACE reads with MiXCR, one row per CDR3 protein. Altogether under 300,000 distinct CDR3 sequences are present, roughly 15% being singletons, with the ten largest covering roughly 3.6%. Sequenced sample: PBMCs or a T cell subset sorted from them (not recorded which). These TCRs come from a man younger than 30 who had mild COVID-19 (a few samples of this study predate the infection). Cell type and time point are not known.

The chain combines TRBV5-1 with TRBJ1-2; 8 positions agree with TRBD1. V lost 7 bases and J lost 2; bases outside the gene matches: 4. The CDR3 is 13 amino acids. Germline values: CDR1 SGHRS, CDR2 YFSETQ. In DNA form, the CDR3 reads TGCGCCAGCCGGACAGGGCAGAACTATGGCTACACCTTC. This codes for CASRTGQNYGYTF.

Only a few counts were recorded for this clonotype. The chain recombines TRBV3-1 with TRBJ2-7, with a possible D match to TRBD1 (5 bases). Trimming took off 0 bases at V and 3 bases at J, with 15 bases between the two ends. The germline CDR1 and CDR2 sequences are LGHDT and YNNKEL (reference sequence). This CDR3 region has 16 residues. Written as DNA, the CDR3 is TGTGCCAGCAGCCAAGATCCTCCGGACGGACACTACGAGCAGTACTTC. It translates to CASSQDPPDGHYEQYF.

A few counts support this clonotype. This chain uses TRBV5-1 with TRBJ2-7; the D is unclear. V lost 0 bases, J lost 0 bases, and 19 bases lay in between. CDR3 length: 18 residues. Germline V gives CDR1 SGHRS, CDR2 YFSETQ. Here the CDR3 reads CASSLAPGGNPVSYEQYF. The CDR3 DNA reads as TGCGCCAGCAGCTTGGCCCCTGGCGGAAACCCCGTCTCCTACGAGCAGTACTTC.

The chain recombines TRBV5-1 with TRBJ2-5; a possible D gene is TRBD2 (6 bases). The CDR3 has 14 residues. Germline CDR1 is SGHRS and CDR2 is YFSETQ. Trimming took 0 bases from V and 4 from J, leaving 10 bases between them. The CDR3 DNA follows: TGCGCCAGCAGCTTGGTTGCGGGGTCAGAGACCCAGTACTTC. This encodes CASSLVAGSETQYF.

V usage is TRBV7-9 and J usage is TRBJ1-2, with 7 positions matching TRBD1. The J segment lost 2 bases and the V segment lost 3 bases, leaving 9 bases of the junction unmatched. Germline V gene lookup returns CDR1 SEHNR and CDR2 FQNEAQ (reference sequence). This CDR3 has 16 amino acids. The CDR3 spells CASSFPEGAANYGYTF. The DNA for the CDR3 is TGTGCCAGCAGCTTCCCCGAGGGGGCCGCGAACTATGGCTACACCTTC.

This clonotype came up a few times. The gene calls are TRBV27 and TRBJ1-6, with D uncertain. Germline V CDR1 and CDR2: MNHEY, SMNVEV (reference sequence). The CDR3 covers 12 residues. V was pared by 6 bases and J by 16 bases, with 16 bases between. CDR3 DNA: TGTGCCAGCAGGATCGGACGGAGCCTACTCCACTTT. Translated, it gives CASRIGRSLLHF.

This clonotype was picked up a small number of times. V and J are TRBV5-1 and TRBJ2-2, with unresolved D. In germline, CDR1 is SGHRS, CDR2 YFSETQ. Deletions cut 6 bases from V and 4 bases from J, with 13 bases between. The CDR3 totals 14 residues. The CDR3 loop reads CASMAGVITGELFF. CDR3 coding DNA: TGCGCCAGCATGGCTGGAGTGATCACCGGGGAGCTGTTTTTT.

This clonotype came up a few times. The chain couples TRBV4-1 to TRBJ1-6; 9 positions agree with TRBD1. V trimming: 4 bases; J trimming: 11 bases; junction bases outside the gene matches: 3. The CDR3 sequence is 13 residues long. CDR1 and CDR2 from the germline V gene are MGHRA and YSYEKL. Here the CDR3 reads CASSRGQGTPLHF. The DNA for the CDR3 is TGCGCCAGCAGCCGGGGACAGGGCACACCCCTCCACTTT.

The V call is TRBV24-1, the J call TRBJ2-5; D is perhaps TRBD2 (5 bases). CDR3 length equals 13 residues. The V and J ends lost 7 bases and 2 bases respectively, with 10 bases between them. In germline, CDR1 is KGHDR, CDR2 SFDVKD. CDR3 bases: TGTGCCACCAGCCACCCGGGACAAGAGACCCAGTACTTC. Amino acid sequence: CATSHPGQETQYF.

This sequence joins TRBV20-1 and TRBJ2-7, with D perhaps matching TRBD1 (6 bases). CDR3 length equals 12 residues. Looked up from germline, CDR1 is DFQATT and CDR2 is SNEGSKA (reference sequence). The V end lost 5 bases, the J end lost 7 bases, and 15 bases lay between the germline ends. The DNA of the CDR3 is TGCAGTGCTCGACAGGAAACGTGGGAGCAGTACGTC. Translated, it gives CSARQETWEQYV.